This TCR beta chain originates from a study of blood T cell repertoires in COVID-19. Study in general: COVID-19 samples collected from the United States, Italy and Spain covered acute and convalescent phases. The analysed material was cDNA or gDNA that came from T cells, B-cell-depleted T cells, or PBMCs.

This clone showed up just once. In the authors' methods: Cell counts per sample came from amplifying reference gene primers. The assay was immunoSEQ multiplex PCR, and TCRdb's table has in-frame clones only and misses some. V, J and clone size derive from that table, while D and trimming were established from the DNA sequence. This table holds approximately 310,000 clones, approximately 89% found once. Material: peripheral blood. The receptor was derived from a woman in her 50s who had recovered from COVID-19.

CDR3 DNA sequence: TGCAGCGTTGATTCCCGCGGGAACAATGAGCAGTTCTTC. Translated: CSVDSRGNNEQFF. This sequence joins TRBV29-1 and TRBJ2-1, with TRBD2 as a possible D gene (6 bases). The V end was cut by 3 bases, the J end by 5 bases, with 11 bases between. In germline, CDR1 is SQVTM, CDR2 ANQGSEA. The CDR3 consists of 13 residues.